These 18 T cell receptor beta chains were all obtained from the same sample, sequenced in a study of T cells in Graves' hyperthyroidism and ophthalmopathy. The source material, RNA transcripts, was used to amplify TCR beta CDR3 regions. First-round RT-PCR targeting the TCR CDR3 was performed with the HTBI primer set. MiXCR was run by TCRdb on the multiplex PCR reads, yielding one entry per CDR3 protein. The sample lists hundreds of thousands of distinct CDR3 sequences, roughly 14% occurring once. Source material: blood. The receptor source for this set is a woman aged 45 to 65 with Graves' ophthalmopathy.

This clonotype was counted ten times or more. The chain couples TRBV7-6 to TRBJ2-1; D is perhaps TRBD2 (6 bases). V was shortened by 6 bases and J by 5 bases, with 17 bases between the two germline ends. Germline CDR1 and CDR2: SGHVS and FNYEAQ. This CDR3 is 15 amino acids long. The CDR3 DNA is TGTGCCAGCAGAGAACGGGAGTTCCAACACAATGAGCAGTTCTTC. It encodes CASREREFQHNEQFF.

This clonotype was detected ten times or more. J is TRBJ2-5 and V is TRBV28; D uncertain. The germline gives CDR1 MDHEN, CDR2 SYDVKM. The CDR3 has 13 amino acids. The V gene lost 7 bases and the J gene lost 2 bases, with 11 bases spanning the gap. Here the CDR3 reads CASTLLGQETQYF. CDR3 bases: TGTGCCAGCACCCTGCTAGGGCAAGAGACCCAGTACTTC. The full variable domain, completed using reference TRBV28 and TRBJ2-5, is DVKVTQSSRYLVKRTGEKVFLECVQDMDHENMFWYRQDPGLGLRLIYFSYDVKMKEKGDIPEGYSVSREKKERFSLILESASTNQTSMYLCASTLLGQETQYFGPGTRLLVL.

The chain joins TRBV5-1 to TRBJ2-2; TRBD2 agrees at 7 bases. This CDR3 has 14 residues. J lost 3 bases, V lost 3 bases, and 2 bases had no gene match. Germline CDR1 and CDR2: SGHRS and YFSETQ. The CDR3 sequence is CASSSREYTGELFF. The CDR3 bases are TGCGCCAGCAGCTCGCGGGAGTACACCGGGGAGCTGTTTTTT.

This rearrangement joins TRBV7-9 to TRBJ1-1; D not certain. V was cut by 2 bases and J by 10 bases, with 14 bases left in between. This CDR3 spans 13 amino acids. CDR1 and CDR2 (germline): SEHNR, FQNEAQ (reference sequence). CDR3 sequence: CASSLLAERGAFF. CDR3 nucleotide sequence: TGTGCCAGCAGCTTATTGGCTGAGCGCGGAGCTTTCTTT.

This clonotype was recorded many times. The gene calls are TRBV7-9 and TRBJ1-1; D remains unclear. The V end lost 4 bases, the J end lost 1 base, and 7 bases lay between the germline ends. Germline V CDR1 and CDR2: SEHNR, FQNEAQ (reference sequence). The CDR3 spans 13 residues. Here the CDR3 reads CASSSQENTEAFF. The CDR3 nucleotides read TGTGCCAGCAGCTCACAAGAGAACACTGAAGCTTTCTTT.

This clonotype showed up many times. The chain recombines TRBV9 with TRBJ1-2; D is perhaps TRBD1 (5 bases). This CDR3 is built from 17 residues. Germline V gene sequence: CDR1 SGDLS, CDR2 YYNGEE. V lost 3 bases to trimming and J lost 7 bases, with 25 bases between them. The CDR3 spells CASSEKRAGKGSGGYTF. Written as DNA, the CDR3 is TGTGCCAGCAGCGAGAAGAGAGCAGGGAAGGGTTCTGGTGGCTACACCTTC.

This clonotype occurred many times. The rearrangement joins TRBV7-2 to TRBJ2-7; D is ambiguous. Between the trimmed V and J ends, which lost 5 bases and 3 bases, there was a span of 14 bases. Germline CDR1 reads SGHTA; CDR2 reads FQGNSA. The CDR3 runs 14 residues. CDR3 region: CASSPGRALYEQYF. DNA of the CDR3: TGTGCCAGCAGCCCGGGCCGAGCTCTCTACGAGCAGTACTTC.

This clonotype was recorded many times. The V and J genes are TRBV6-2 or TRBV6-3 and TRBJ1-2, with D maybe TRBD1 (6 bases). V lost 3 bases, J lost 2 bases, and 13 bases lay in between. CDR1 and CDR2 (germline): MNHEY, SVGEGT. The CDR3 has 15 residues. CDR3: CASSYMNRENYGYTF. The CDR3 region has the DNA TGTGCCAGCAGTTATATGAACAGGGAAAACTATGGCTACACCTTC.

This clonotype was found many times. This rearrangement joins TRBV5-1 to TRBJ2-3; 9 bases are a match to TRBD2. The CDR3 has 15 residues. In germline, CDR1 is SGHRS, CDR2 YFSETQ. Losses at the gene ends were 0 bases for V and 6 bases for J; bases not matched to a gene: 5. The chain's CDR3 is CASSLVLAGADTQYF. The CDR3 DNA follows: TGCGCCAGCAGCTTGGTCTTAGCGGGAGCGGATACGCAGTATTTT.

The chain is built from TRBV11-2 and TRBJ2-7; D tentatively fits TRBD1 or TRBD2 (5 bases each). CDR1 is SGHAT and CDR2 is FQNNGV in the germline V gene. The CDR3 covers 15 residues. The V and J ends lost 5 bases and 2 bases respectively, with 16 bases between them. The CDR3 sequence is CASSQSGTNPYEQYF. The CDR3 region has the DNA TGTGCCAGCAGCCAGTCTGGGACCAACCCCTACGAGCAGTACTTC.

The CDR3 nucleotides read TGCGCCAGCAGCCAAGATCTAACAGGGGGATGGAACACTGAAGCTTTCTTT. It codes for CASSQDLTGGWNTEAFF. This chain joins TRBV4-1 and TRBJ1-1; 8 nucleotides align to TRBD1. Germline V gene sequence: CDR1 MGHRA, CDR2 YSYEKL. Trimming removed 0 bases from V and 1 base from J; junction bases left unmatched: 7. This CDR3 contains 17 residues.

The chain recombines TRBV20-1 with TRBJ2-7, with a possible D match to TRBD2 (6 bases). V lost 0 bases to trimming and J lost 0 bases, with 12 bases between them. The CDR3 loop spans 15 amino acids. CDR1 and CDR2 (germline): DFQATT, SNEGSKA (reference sequence). CDR3 in amino acids: CSARDLGLSSYEQYF. The CDR3 DNA is TGCAGTGCTAGAGATCTCGGACTAAGCTCCTACGAGCAGTACTTC.

CDR3 amino acids: CATSDSGQGIGSSYNEQFF. The CDR3, as DNA: TGTGCCACCAGTGATAGCGGGCAGGGGATCGGGAGCTCCTACAATGAGCAGTTCTTC. The V and J genes are TRBV24-1 and TRBJ2-1; D assignment may be TRBD1 or TRBD2 (6 bases each). The CDR3 spans 19 residues. V lost 3 bases to trimming and J lost 0 bases, with 20 bases between them. Germline values: CDR1 KGHDR, CDR2 SFDVKD.

The chain carries TRBV5-1 and TRBJ2-2; 7 bases fit TRBD2. V gave up 0 bases and J gave up 9 bases; unmatched junction bases: 5. Germline V CDR1 and CDR2: SGHRS, YFSETQ. The CDR3 extends over 14 amino acids. The CDR3 DNA reads TGCGCCAGCAGCTTGGACAGCGGGAAGAGGGAGCTGTTTTTT. It codes for CASSLDSGKRELFF.

This rearrangement joins TRBV11-3 to TRBJ1-5, with D perhaps matching TRBD1 (5 bases). There are 13 residues in the CDR3. The germline V gene encodes CDR1 SGHNT and CDR2 YENEEA. V was shortened by 5 bases and J by 4 bases, with 9 bases between the two germline ends. The CDR3 DNA reads as TGTGCCAGCAGCCACGACAGAAATCAGCCCCAGCATTTT. As protein: CASSHDRNQPQHF.

This clonotype was found many times. J is TRBJ1-1 and V is TRBV7-9; tentatively, D is TRBD1 (6 bases). Trimming removed 0 bases at V and 4 bases at J, with 12 bases between. Germline V gene data show CDR1 as SEHNR and CDR2 as FQNEAQ (reference sequence). CDR3 size: 15 residues. CDR3: CASSLAGGRSTEAFF. The CDR3 region has the DNA TGTGCCAGCAGCTTAGCGGGGGGCCGGAGCACTGAAGCTTTCTTT.

This clonotype was seen ten or more times. The J gene is TRBJ1-6, the V gene TRBV30, with D possibly matching TRBD1 (5 bases). The germline CDR1 and CDR2 sequences are GTSNPN and SVGIG (reference sequence). This CDR3 has 13 residues. V was shortened by 3 bases and J by 7 bases, with 10 bases between the two germline ends. CDR3 protein: CAWSGDQNSPLHF. The CDR3 nucleotides read TGTGCCTGGAGCGGGGACCAAAATTCACCCCTCCACTTT.

This clonotype showed up just a few times. The J gene is TRBJ1-1, the V gene TRBV28; maybe TRBD1 (5 bases). This CDR3 is built from 15 residues. Germline V gives CDR1 MDHEN, CDR2 SYDVKM. Trimming removed 5 bases at V and 2 bases at J, with 15 bases between. This chain's CDR3 is CASSPIEQANTEAFF. CDR3 in DNA: TGTGCCAGCAGTCCTATAGAACAGGCAAACACTGAAGCTTTCTTT.